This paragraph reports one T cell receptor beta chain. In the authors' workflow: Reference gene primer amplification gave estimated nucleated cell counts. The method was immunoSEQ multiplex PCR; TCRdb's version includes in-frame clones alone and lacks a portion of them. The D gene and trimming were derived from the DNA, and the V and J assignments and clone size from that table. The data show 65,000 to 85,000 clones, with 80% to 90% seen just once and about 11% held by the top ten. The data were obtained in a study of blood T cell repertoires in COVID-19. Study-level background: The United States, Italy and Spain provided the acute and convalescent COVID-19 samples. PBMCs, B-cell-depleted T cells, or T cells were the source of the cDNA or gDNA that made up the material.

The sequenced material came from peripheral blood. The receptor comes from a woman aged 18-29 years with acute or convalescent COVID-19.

The CDR3 here is CASSFSTEAFF. CDR3 nucleotides: TGTGCCAGCAGCTTTAGCACTGAAGCTTTCTTT. V is TRBV11-2 and J is TRBJ1-1; D remains unclear. The CDR3 spans 11 residues. V shed 3 bases and J shed 4 bases, with 3 bases lying between them. Germline assignment: CDR1 SGHAT and CDR2 FQNNGV. Supplemented by reference TRBV11-2 and TRBJ1-1, the full variable domain reads EAGVAQSPRYKIIEKRQSVAFWCNPISGHATLYWYQQILGQGPKLLIQFQNNGVVDDSQLPKDRFSAERLKGVDSTLKIQPAKLEDSAVYLCASSFSTEAFFGQGTRLTVV.